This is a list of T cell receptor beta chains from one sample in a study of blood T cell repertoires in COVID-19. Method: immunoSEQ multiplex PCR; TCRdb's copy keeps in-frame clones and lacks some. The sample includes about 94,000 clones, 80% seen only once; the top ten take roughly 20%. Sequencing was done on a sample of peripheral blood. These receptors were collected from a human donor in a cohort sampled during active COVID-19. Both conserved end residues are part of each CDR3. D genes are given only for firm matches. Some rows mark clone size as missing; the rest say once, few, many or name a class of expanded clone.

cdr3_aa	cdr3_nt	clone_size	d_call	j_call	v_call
CASSLTQGLLGNLPQHF	TGTGCCAGCAGTTTAACACAGGGGCTCCTCGGAAATCTACCCCAGCATTTT	NA	TRBD1	TRBJ1-5	TRBV28
CASSIGQYNEQFF	TGTGCCAGTAGTATAGGGCAATACAATGAGCAGTTCTTC	NA	NA	TRBJ2-1	TRBV19
CASSGSRDSPGYTF	TGTGCCAGCAGCGGAAGCCGGGACTCACCCGGCTACACCTTC	few	NA	TRBJ1-2	TRBV3-1/TRBV3-2
CAIRAGTTGGNTEAFF	TGTGCCATCAGGGCGGGGACCACAGGAGGGAACACTGAAGCTTTCTTT	NA	NA	TRBJ1-1	TRBV10-3
CASGLGTGDSGANVLTF	TGTGCCAGTGGGTTAGGGACAGGGGACTCTGGGGCCAACGTCCTGACTTTC	NA	TRBD1	TRBJ2-6	TRBV2
CATSRPDEKLFF	TGTGCCACCAGCAGGCCAGATGAAAAACTGTTTTTT	NA	NA	TRBJ1-4	TRBV15
CASSPLGTGANVLTF	TGTGCCAGCAGCCCCTTGGGCACCGGGGCCAACGTCCTGACTTTC	NA	NA	TRBJ2-6	TRBV11-2
CASSTAGGLYEQYF	TGTGCCAGTAGTACAGCGGGAGGGCTTTACGAGCAGTACTTC	NA	TRBD2	TRBJ2-7	TRBV19
CASRSSEADTQYF	TGTGCCAGTAGGAGCTCGGAGGCAGATACGCAGTATTTT	NA	NA	TRBJ2-3	TRBV19
CASREDWALSPLHF	TGTGCCAGCAGAGAGGACTGGGCGTTATCACCCCTCCACTTT	few	NA	TRBJ1-6	TRBV27
CATRGTGHYEQYF	TGTGCCACCCGCGGGACAGGGCACTACGAGCAGTACTTC	NA	TRBD1	TRBJ2-7	TRBV27
CASSPSNQPQHF	TGTGCCAGCAGCCCTTCGAATCAGCCCCAGCATTTT	NA	NA	TRBJ1-5	TRBV12-3/TRBV12-4
CASSPAITVDEQYF	TGCGCCAGCAGCCCAGCAATCACAGTGGACGAGCAGTACTTC	few	NA	TRBJ2-7	TRBV4-1
CASSRRTDSALVAGYTF	TGTGCCAGCAGCCGCCGAACAGACAGCGCCCTAGTCGCTGGCTACACCTTC	NA	NA	TRBJ1-2	TRBV3-1/TRBV3-2
CASSPPGQVWYEQYF	TGTGCCAGCAGCCCCCCGGGACAGGTGTGGTACGAGCAGTACTTC	NA	TRBD1	TRBJ2-7	TRBV4-2
CASSPGTSEGQFF	TGTGCCAGCAGCCCCGGGACTAGTGAAGGGCAGTTCTTC	NA	TRBD2	TRBJ2-1	TRBV9
CASSRGQLYEQYF	TGTGCCAGCAGCCGAGGACAGCTTTACGAGCAGTACTTC	NA	NA	TRBJ2-7	TRBV12-3/TRBV12-4
CASSENWHGGEQYF	TGTGCCAGCAGTGAAAATTGGCATGGGGGGGAGCAGTACTTC	NA	NA	TRBJ2-7	TRBV6-1
CASSLVVAGLYEQYF	TGTGCCAGCAGCTTAGTAGTAGCGGGACTCTACGAGCAGTACTTC	NA	TRBD2	TRBJ2-7	TRBV7-9
CASSPGLNQPQHF	TGTGCCAGCAGCCCGGGACTAAATCAGCCCCAGCATTTT	few	NA	TRBJ1-5	TRBV11-2
CASSLSQGANEQYF	TGTGCCAGCAGCTTATCACAGGGGGCTAACGAGCAGTACTTC	once	TRBD1	TRBJ2-7	TRBV7-9
CASSTAGCLTYNEQFF	TGTGCCAGCAGCACTGCCGGGTGCCTTACCTACAATGAGCAGTTCTTC	NA	NA	TRBJ2-1	TRBV21-1
CASSEGQGGQYF	TGTGCCAGCAGTGAAGGACAGGGTGGGCAGTACTTC	few	TRBD1	TRBJ2-7	TRBV25-1
CASSFAGLRGYTF	TGTGCCAGCAGTTTTGCAGGTCTCCGTGGCTACACCTTC	NA	NA	TRBJ1-2	TRBV12-3/TRBV12-4
CAIRGTSGRGEQFF	TGTGCCATCAGGGGGACTAGCGGGAGGGGAGAGCAGTTCTTC	NA	TRBD2	TRBJ2-1	TRBV10-3
CASGEWIRAGAFSGNTIYF	TGTGCCAGCGGCGAATGGATTCGGGCAGGGGCTTTCTCTGGAAACACCATATATTTT	NA	NA	TRBJ1-3	TRBV5-5
CASNRTSAQETQYF	TGTGCCAGCAACCGGACTAGCGCCCAAGAGACCCAGTACTTC	NA	NA	TRBJ2-5	TRBV21-1
CATSRRRESYEQYF	TGTGCCACCAGCAGACGACGGGAATCCTACGAGCAGTACTTC	NA	NA	TRBJ2-7	TRBV15
CASSLGASGGTDTQYF	TGTGCCAGCAGCCTGGGGGCTAGCGGAGGCACAGATACGCAGTATTTT	NA	NA	TRBJ2-3	TRBV7-3
CASRIAGASDEQFF	TGTGCCAGCAGAATAGCGGGAGCGTCGGATGAGCAGTTCTTC	NA	TRBD2	TRBJ2-1	TRBV3-1/TRBV3-2
CASSPSGRGDYEQYF	TGTGCCAGCAGTCCCTCGGGACGGGGGGACTACGAGCAGTACTTC	NA	TRBD2	TRBJ2-7	TRBV28
CASTTTGVYGYTF	TGTGCCAGCACCACGACAGGGGTCTATGGCTACACCTTC	NA	TRBD1	TRBJ1-2	TRBV5-4
CASSQRGLGAAEAFF	TGTGCCAGCAGCCAGAGAGGGTTGGGGGCCGCTGAAGCTTTCTTT	NA	NA	TRBJ1-1	TRBV3-1/TRBV3-2
CASSPRQVFSYEQYF	TGTGCCAGCAGCCCTAGACAGGTTTTCTCCTACGAGCAGTACTTC	NA	NA	TRBJ2-7	TRBV28
CASSWGGNTTPLHF	TGTGCCAGCAGCTGGGGGGGTAATACGACACCCCTCCACTTT	NA	NA	TRBJ1-6	TRBV7-2
CASSAGVYEQYF	TGTGCCAGCAGTGCGGGGGTATACGAGCAGTACTTC	NA	TRBD2	TRBJ2-7	TRBV28
CASSLGLAIDNEQFF	TGTGCCAGCAGCCTCGGACTAGCGATAGACAATGAGCAGTTCTTC	NA	TRBD2	TRBJ2-1	TRBV11-1
CVRSLGGGRAFEQYF	TGTGTCAGAAGCTTGGGAGGCGGGAGGGCCTTCGAGCAGTACTTC	NA	NA	TRBJ2-7	TRBV7-5
CASSRRLRDRVGYTF	TGTGCCAGCAGCCGCCGACTCCGGGACAGGGTCGGCTACACCTTC	NA	TRBD1	TRBJ1-2	TRBV6-2/TRBV6-3
CASSTERTGGRLFGYTF	TGTGCCAGCAGTACAGAACGGACAGGGGGCCGGTTATTCGGCTACACCTTC	NA	TRBD1	TRBJ1-2	TRBV27
CASSPDRGRIGYGYTF	TGTGCCAGCAGTCCCGACAGGGGGAGGATAGGATATGGCTACACCTTC	NA	TRBD1	TRBJ1-2	TRBV28
CASSTDRPSYGYTF	TGTGCCAGCAGCACGGACAGGCCCAGCTATGGCTACACCTTC	few	TRBD1	TRBJ1-2	TRBV9
CASSEERGSWANEQYF	TGTGCCAGCAGTGAGGAAAGGGGAAGTTGGGCAAACGAGCAGTACTTC	NA	NA	TRBJ2-7	TRBV2
CASSLVGAPMNTEAFF	TGTGCCAGCAGCTTGGTTGGGGCCCCGATGAACACTGAAGCTTTCTTT	NA	NA	TRBJ1-1	TRBV5-4
CASVVGGYGYTF	TGTGCCAGTGTCGTGGGGGGTTATGGCTACACCTTC	NA	NA	TRBJ1-2	TRBV6-5
CASSLRVREKLFF	TGTGCCAGCAGCCTCAGGGTTAGGGAAAAACTGTTTTTT	NA	NA	TRBJ1-4	TRBV4-2